This entry lists 30 T cell receptor beta chains sequenced from one sample in a study of spatial heterogeneity in lung cancer. TCRdb recomputed calls from the 5' RACE reads with MiXCR, one row per CDR3 protein. The sample holds about 33,000 distinct CDR3 sequences, more than 9% seen once. The time point was: blood at routine non-recurrence follow-up after resection. The sample consisted of PBMCs, taken at follow-up. The receptors stem from a female donor with early-stage non-small cell lung cancer.

This clonotype turned up a few times. The CDR3 DNA is TGCAGCGTTCCCGGGAGAGATATGAACACTGAAGCTTTCTTT. Translating gives CSVPGRDMNTEAFF. The rearrangement links TRBV29-1 to TRBJ1-1, with unresolved D. Germline V lookup: CDR1 SQVTM, CDR2 ANQGSEA. The V gene lost 5 bases and the J gene lost 0 bases, with 13 bases spanning the gap. This CDR3 region has 14 residues.

This clonotype was found many times. The chain links TRBV7-8 to TRBJ2-3; TRBD2 might be the D (6 bases). The CDR3 consists of 16 residues. V lost 5 bases and J 2 bases, leaving 17 bases between the germline ends. The germline CDR1 and CDR2 sequences are SGHVS and FQNEAQ. CDR3 coding DNA: TGTGCCAGCAGCGCGGGGTTCGGATATCTCACAGATACGCAGTATTTT. Translating gives CASSAGFGYLTDTQYF. The entire variable domain, with the rest obtained from reference TRBV7-8 and TRBJ2-3, is as follows: GAGVSQSPRYKVAKRGQDVALRCDPISGHVSLFWYQQALGQGPEFLTYFQNEAQLDKSGLPSDRFFAERPEGSVSTLKIQRTQQEDSAVYLCASSAGFGYLTDTQYFGPGTRLTVL.

The table lists this clonotype with a few counts. The gene calls are TRBV4-2 and TRBJ2-5; D gene ambiguous. The germline V gene encodes CDR1 LGHNA and CDR2 YNFKEQ. The CDR3 consists of 13 residues. Trimming shortened V by 2 bases and J by 1 base, and 5 bases separated the two germline ends. The CDR3 DNA is TGTGCCAGCAGCCAACGGCCCCAAGAGACCCAGTACTTC. Translated, it gives CASSQRPQETQYF.

This chain uses TRBV6-2 or TRBV6-3 with TRBJ2-7; perhaps TRBD2 as D (6 bases). The germline CDR1 and CDR2 sequences are MNHEY and SVGEGT. This CDR3 comprises 16 residues. Trimming removed 7 bases at V and 1 base at J, with 20 bases between. The CDR3 coding sequence is TGTGCCAGCACCCCGTCTAGCGAGCGGTGGTCCTACGAGCAGTACTTC. The encoded protein is CASTPSSERWSYEQYF.

This chain uses TRBV7-2 with TRBJ1-3, with no clear D. This CDR3 spans 13 amino acids. With 5 bases removed from V and 2 bases from J, the gap between germline ends came to 7 bases. Germline loops: CDR1 SGHTA, CDR2 FQGNSA. The chain's CDR3 is CASSPRPGNTIYF. The CDR3 DNA sequence: TGTGCCAGCAGCCCACGGCCTGGAAACACCATATATTTT.

This clonotype was seen many times. The chain couples TRBV12-3 or TRBV12-4 to TRBJ1-3; D not certain. The CDR3 spans 15 residues. Trimming stripped 3 bases from V and 3 bases from J, with 12 bases between. CDR3 DNA sequence: TGTGCCAGCAGTTTTTGGGAGGGCGTTGGAAACACCATATATTTT. Its protein is CASSFWEGVGNTIYF.

This clonotype was picked up many times. The chain couples TRBV24-1 to TRBJ2-6; weak D call: TRBD2 (5 bases). The V gene's germline CDR1 is KGHDR and CDR2 SFDVKD. V dropped 3 bases and J dropped 4 bases, with 12 bases sitting between them. This CDR3 has 16 amino acids. Here the CDR3 DNA reads TGTGCCACCAGTGATCCGTCGGGATCCGGGGCCAACGTCCTGACTTTC. Translated, it gives CATSDPSGSGANVLTF.

The gene calls are TRBV7-9 and TRBJ2-3; D not certain. The CDR3 is 17 residues long. V dropped 0 bases and J dropped 6 bases, with 19 bases sitting between them. CDR1 and CDR2 from the germline V gene are SEHNR and FQNEAQ (reference sequence). DNA of the CDR3: TGTGCCAGCAGCTTAGCCGGGTCAGGCCGAAGGAAGGATACGCAGTATTTT. This sequence encodes CASSLAGSGRRKDTQYF.

This clonotype came up many times. The chain recombines TRBV5-1 with TRBJ2-7; 7 bases line up with TRBD1. The germline V gene encodes CDR1 SGHRS and CDR2 YFSETQ. CDR3 length: 15 amino acids. V dropped 4 bases and J dropped 5; count of bases not matched to a gene: 12. The CDR3 coding sequence is TGCGCCAGCAGCGCCCGCCCAGGGGGAGTGGACGAGCAGTACTTC. It translates to CASSARPGGVDEQYF.

At least ten counts were recorded for this clonotype. The chain couples TRBV19 to TRBJ2-1; possibly TRBD2 for D (6 bases). This CDR3 is built from 14 residues. Trimming removed 2 bases from V and 9 bases from J, with 14 bases in between. The V gene's germline CDR1 is LNHDA and CDR2 SQIVND (reference sequence). CDR3 sequence: CASSISAGNGEQFF. CDR3 sequence (DNA): TGTGCCAGTAGTATATCCGCGGGGAACGGTGAGCAGTTCTTC.

This clonotype was seen a handful of times. The rearrangement joins TRBV7-8 to TRBJ2-3; D not certain. Trimming took off 1 base at V and 0 bases at J, with 14 bases between the two ends. CDR3 length equals 17 residues. Per germline, CDR1 SGHVS and CDR2 FQNEAQ. The CDR3: CASSLGVQVSSTDTQYF. Here the CDR3 DNA reads TGTGCCAGCAGCTTAGGTGTCCAGGTCTCTAGCACAGATACGCAGTATTTT.

This clonotype was picked up many times. CDR3 sequence reads: CASSFAPGAAGTEAFF. DNA of the CDR3: TGTGCCAGCAGCTTTGCTCCCGGGGCCGCGGGGACTGAAGCTTTCTTT. This chain uses TRBV7-9 with TRBJ1-1, with D possibly being TRBD1 (5 bases). Trimming left V 3 bases short and J 5 bases short, with 19 bases between. The CDR3 contains 16 residues. From germline, CDR1 is SEHNR and CDR2 FQNEAQ (reference sequence). Complete variable domain (other parts from reference TRBV7-9 and TRBJ1-1): DTGVSQNPRHKITKRGQNVTFRCDPISEHNRLYWYRQTLGQGPEFLTYFQNEAQLEKSRLLSDRFSAERPKGSFSTLEIQRTEQGDSAMYLCASSFAPGAAGTEAFFGQGTRLTVV.

This clonotype was seen many times. The chain couples TRBV5-1 to TRBJ2-1, with 7 nucleotides matching TRBD1. The V gene end was trimmed by 0 bases and the J gene end by 5 bases; junction bases not matched to a gene: 5. Germline CDR1 is SGHRS and CDR2 is YFSETQ. This CDR3 has 15 amino acids. CDR3 bases: TGCGCCAGCAGCTTGGGACAGGGTCGTGACAATGAGCAGTTCTTC. It translates to CASSLGQGRDNEQFF.

In its sample, this clonotype ranks as medium-sized (0.01 to 0.1%). The genes are TRBV3-1 and TRBJ2-3; D remains unclear. Trimming removed 4 bases at V and 1 base at J, with 3 bases between. Germline V gene data show CDR1 as LGHDT and CDR2 as YNNKEL (reference sequence). This CDR3 contains 12 residues. The CDR3, as DNA: TGTGCCAGCAGCCTAGGCACAGATACGCAGTATTTT. It translates to CASSLGTDTQYF.

This clonotype has a handful of counts. The gene calls are TRBV15 and TRBJ2-5; D is uncertain. V gave up 2 bases and J gave up 9 bases, with 13 bases separating them. The CDR3 extends over 13 amino acids. Germline V gives CDR1 LNHNV, CDR2 YYDKDF (reference sequence). In nucleotides, the CDR3 is TGTGCCACCAGCAGATTCAAGCTGGACGCCCAGTACTTC. Its protein is CATSRFKLDAQYF.

This clonotype was observed a few times. This chain uses TRBV2 with TRBJ2-5; 11 positions agree with TRBD2. Germline V gives CDR1 SNHLY, CDR2 FYNNEI. The ends lost 7 bases at V and 3 bases at J; junction bases unmatched: 4. This CDR3 has 14 amino acids. In DNA, the CDR3 is TGTGCCAGCACTAGCGGGGGGATGGAAGAGACCCAGTACTTC. It codes for CASTSGGMEETQYF.

Ten or more counts support this clonotype. V and J are TRBV18 and TRBJ1-1; no reliable D call. Germline V CDR1 and CDR2: KGHSH, LQKENI. The V end lost 3 bases, the J end lost 0 bases, and 8 bases lay between the germline ends. The CDR3 covers 14 residues. The CDR3 is CASSPERMNTEAFF. Written as DNA, the CDR3 is TGTGCCAGCTCACCCGAACGTATGAACACTGAAGCTTTCTTT.

This clonotype appeared a few times. The rearrangement links TRBV7-9 to TRBJ2-3, with D tentatively TRBD1 (6 bases). Looked up from germline, CDR1 is SEHNR and CDR2 is FQNEAQ (reference sequence). The CDR3 is 14 amino acids. The V end lost 5 bases, the J end lost 2 bases, and 11 bases lay between the germline ends. This chain's CDR3 is CASSPGQYTDTQYF. For the CDR3, the DNA is TGTGCCAGCAGCCCCGGACAGTACACAGATACGCAGTATTTT.

The table lists this clonotype with many counts. This sequence joins TRBV29-1 and TRBJ2-3; D may be TRBD1 (7 bases). CDR3 length: 14 amino acids. Germline V gene lookup returns CDR1 SQVTM and CDR2 ANQGSEA. The CDR3 DNA is TGCACCACCAGGGGGGACAAGAGCACAGATACGCAGTATTTT. Amino acid sequence: CTTRGDKSTDTQYF.

The genes are TRBV7-9 and TRBJ2-5, with a possible D match to TRBD1 (5 bases). The CDR3 has 15 amino acids. The V end lost 5 bases, the J end lost 0 bases, and 13 bases lay between the germline ends. Germline V gene lookup returns CDR1 SEHNR and CDR2 FQNEAQ (reference sequence). The CDR3 region has the DNA TGTGCCAGCAGCCCTGGAACAGGAGACCAAGAGACCCAGTACTTC. As protein: CASSPGTGDQETQYF.

The chain employs TRBV4-2 and TRBJ2-3, with a possible D match to TRBD2 (6 bases). There are 15 residues in the CDR3. V gave up 7 bases and J gave up 0 bases, with 14 bases separating them. Germline loops: CDR1 LGHNA, CDR2 YNFKEQ. CDR3 nucleotide sequence: TGTGCCAGCACCGCCGGGCGGGGAAGCACAGATACGCAGTATTTT. This gives the protein CASTAGRGSTDTQYF.

Many counts were recorded for this clonotype. The chain is built from TRBV3-1 and TRBJ2-4; D is uncertain. CDR1 is LGHDT and CDR2 is YNNKEL in the germline V gene (reference sequence). The CDR3 runs to 13 residues. V was trimmed by 4 bases and J by 4 bases, leaving 8 bases between them. CDR3 residues: CASSPDGKNIQYF. In DNA, the CDR3 is TGTGCCAGCAGCCCCGACGGAAAAAACATTCAGTACTTC.

The chain is built from TRBV5-4 and TRBJ2-7; no definite D call. Trimming removed 3 bases from V and 6 bases from J, with 10 bases in between. The CDR3 is 12 residues long. From germline, CDR1 is SGHNT and CDR2 YYREEE (reference sequence). CDR3 coding DNA: TGTGCCAGCAGCTCCCGCTTGGGCGAGCAGTACTTC. Its translation is CASSSRLGEQYF.

This clonotype was seen at least ten times. The germline gene is not matched at one end of the junction; a read error may be the cause. The rearrangement joins TRBV18 to TRBJ1-1; D gene uncertain. Germline-derived CDR1 and CDR2 are KGHSH and LQKENI. This CDR3 is 12 amino acids long. CDR3: CASSPRNTEAFF. DNA for the CDR3: TGTGCCAGCTCTCCACGGAACACTGAAGCTTTCTTT.

This clonotype was detected many times. This chain uses TRBV11-2 with TRBJ2-1; 7 bases fit TRBD2. Germline V CDR1 and CDR2: SGHAT, FQNNGV. The CDR3 sequence is 15 residues long. The V and J ends lost 2 bases and 14 bases, in that order; junction bases with no gene match: 15. CDR3: CASSLLRGVQRRKFF. The DNA of the CDR3 is TGTGCCAGCAGCTTATTACGGGGGGTCCAGCGAAGGAAGTTCTTC.

Ten or more counts support this clonotype. The V call is TRBV28, the J call TRBJ2-5; 8 positions match TRBD2. The germline V gene encodes CDR1 MDHEN and CDR2 SYDVKM. V lost 2 bases and J lost 4; bases outside the gene matches: 9. The CDR3 has 16 amino acids. The CDR3 is CASSLISSGGGETQYF. The CDR3 bases are TGTGCCAGCAGTTTAATATCCAGCGGGGGAGGAGAGACCCAGTACTTC.

In its sample, this clonotype was seen many times. The chain links TRBV29-1 to TRBJ2-1; D may be TRBD1 or TRBD2 (5 bases each). With 7 bases removed from V and 4 bases from J, the gap between germline ends came to 11 bases. CDR3 length: 12 residues. The germline gives CDR1 SQVTM, CDR2 ANQGSEA. Here the CDR3 DNA reads TGCAGCGCCCGGGACGGTTACAATGAGCAGTTCTTC. It codes for CSARDGYNEQFF.

This clonotype was detected a few times. The chain is built from TRBV20-1 and TRBJ2-7; D gene uncertain. Per germline, CDR1 DFQATT and CDR2 SNEGSKA (reference sequence). Trimming shortened V by 6 bases and J by 7 bases, and 13 bases separated the two germline ends. This CDR3 comprises 11 residues. The CDR3 nucleotides read TGCAGTGCCCCCAGGCTCGGAGAGCAGTACTTC. Encoded protein: CSAPRLGEQYF.

The CDR3 nucleotides are TGTGCCAGCAGTGGACTAGCGGGGACGGCCCAGTACTTC. Its protein is CASSGLAGTAQYF. The chain recombines TRBV12-3 or TRBV12-4 with TRBJ2-5, with 12 bases that match TRBD2. This CDR3 comprises 13 residues. V lost 5 bases, J lost 9 bases, and 4 bases stayed unmatched.

In its sample, this clonotype is medium-sized. The rearrangement links TRBV11-1 to TRBJ2-7; perhaps TRBD1 as D (6 bases). The CDR3 extends over 12 amino acids. From germline, CDR1 is SGHAT and CDR2 FQDESV (reference sequence). V was trimmed by 6 bases and J by 3 bases, leaving 9 bases between them. The CDR3 DNA sequence: TGTGCCAGCAGAAAGACAGGCTACGAGCAGTACTTC. Encoded protein: CASRKTGYEQYF.